This TCR beta chain was obtained from a study of control samples from healthy donors and cancer patients. TCRdb keeps only in-frame clones here, not all; method: immunoSEQ multiplex PCR. The sample carries about 89,000 clones, about 89% recorded once. This CDR3 comprises 16 residues. Germline V gene data show CDR1 as GTSNPN and CDR2 as SVGIG (reference sequence). Trimming cost V 0 bases and J 9 bases; bases outside gene matches: 13. The clonotype originates from a man younger than 40 in good health. This chain uses TRBV30 with TRBJ2-3, with 9 positions matching TRBD2. The sequencing input was blood. The CDR3 DNA reads TGTGCCTGGAGTGTACAAGCGGGGGGCCCGAGGGGGACGCAGTATTTT. Translation gives CAWSVQAGGPRGTQYF.